This T cell receptor beta chain appears in the sequencing data of a study of human T cells and chemical hapten exposure. Study outcomes and limitations: No alteration of TCRs above 1 in 1000 frequency was seen with DPC sensitization.

This clonotype was found many times. The antigen remains unidentified. Specified time point: healthy volunteer bleed at 2 weeks. Sequencing started from total RNA isolated from unfractionated whole blood. Unique molecular identifiers were affixed to discrete cDNA molecules within the library. Original analysis: Sample TCR counts, which ranged from roughly 20,000 to 690,600, had a median of roughly 92,000. TCRdb itself ran the RACE reads through MiXCR, one entry per CDR3 protein. The V and J calls follow TCRdb's processing rather than the paper's. The table lists about 93,000 distinct CDR3 sequences, approximately 9.7% of them singletons. CDR1 SGHDN and CDR2 FVKESK come from the germline V gene. Deletions cut 1 base from V and 3 bases from J, with 10 bases between. This CDR3 contains 14 residues.

The receptor was derived from a female donor in good health. Some clones in this sample may be carry-over from other donors' samples. This chain joins TRBV14 and TRBJ2-7; D might be TRBD1 (5 bases). The material sequenced was whole blood. CDR3: CASSQVGRDYEQYF. The DNA of the CDR3 is TGTGCCAGCAGCCAAGTCGGCAGGGACTACGAGCAGTACTTC.